These 22 T cell receptor beta chains share one sample of origin, sequenced in a study of T cells in Graves' hyperthyroidism and ophthalmopathy. Amplification of TCR beta CDR3 regions was performed using RNA transcripts as template. The HTBI primer set drove a first-round RT-PCR of the TCR CDR3. Each CDR3 protein gets one entry after TCRdb re-called the multiplex PCR reads with MiXCR. The sample carries 530,000 or so distinct CDR3 sequences, around 45% recorded once. Sequencing was done on a sample of peripheral blood or thyroid tissue (not recorded which). The receptor set was obtained from a woman in her late teens or twenties with Graves' hyperthyroidism.

A remark on this clonotype: The missing conserved phenylalanine or tryptophan at the end of this CDR3 makes a read error likely. Because the CDR3's place on the DNA is in doubt, the DNA is left out and the CDR3 is given as listed by TCRdb. The CDR3 loop reads CASSPGQG. The gene calls are TRBV7-9 and TRBJ2-7; the D segment call TRBD1 is taken from the table without a DNA check. The length of the CDR3 is 8 amino acids, counting both ends. The V gene's germline CDR1 is SEHNR and CDR2 FQNEAQ (reference sequence).

This sequence joins TRBV10-3 and TRBJ1-2; 7 nucleotides align to TRBD1. CDR3 length: 12 residues. J was trimmed by 6 bases and V by 10 bases; bases with no gene match: 8. Germline loops: CDR1 ENHRY, CDR2 SYGVKD. Here the CDR3 reads CATWTGFDGYTF. For the CDR3, the DNA is TGTGCCACCTGGACAGGTTTTGATGGCTACACCTTC.

The chain carries TRBV12-5 and TRBJ1-4; D is unresolved. The germline CDR1 and CDR2 sequences are LGHNT and FRNRAP. The CDR3 totals 15 residues. The CDR3 protein is CASNLLQSLNEKLFF. The CDR3 DNA reads TGTGCCAGCAATCTACTTCAGAGCCTTAATGAAAAACTGTTTTTT.

This clonotype was observed many times. This sequence joins TRBV24-1 and TRBJ1-2, with D possibly being TRBD1 (6 bases). This CDR3 is built from 16 residues. With 1 base removed from V and 2 bases from J, the gap between germline ends came to 13 bases. Germline lookup yields CDR1 KGHDR and CDR2 SFDVKD. The CDR3 DNA sequence: TGTGCCACCAGTGATTTCGGATCCACAGGGAACTATGGCTACACCTTC. Its protein is CATSDFGSTGNYGYTF.

A note on this clonotype: This could be a read error, since a much larger clone is one nucleotide away. Since no conserved phenylalanine or tryptophan closes the CDR3, a read error is the likely cause. This sequence joins TRBV9 and TRBJ1-1; 7 bases are shared with TRBD1. Germline CDR1 SGDLS, CDR2 YYNGEE. The CDR3 extends over 15 amino acids. The V gene end was trimmed by 7 bases and the J gene end by 0 bases; junction bases not matched to a gene: 9. The CDR3 sequence: CASAQGGGVNTEAFL. CDR3 DNA: TGTGCCAGCGCCCAGGGGGGGGGGGTGAACACTGAAGCTTTCCTT.

This clonotype was seen many times. V usage is TRBV24-1 and J usage is TRBJ1-1, with 10 nucleotides matching TRBD1. Germline V gene data show CDR1 as KGHDR and CDR2 as SFDVKD. The CDR3 totals 17 residues. V lost 5 bases to trimming and J lost 4 bases; unmatched junction nucleotides: 12. The CDR3 bases are TGTGCCACCAGTGCTAACCCCGGGACAGGGGTCGCCACTGAAGCTTTCTTT. This gives the protein CATSANPGTGVATEAFF.

V and J are TRBV15 and TRBJ2-1; D uncertain. The germline gives CDR1 LNHNV, CDR2 YYDKDF (reference sequence). The CDR3 totals 15 residues. Trimming left V 4 bases short and J 9 bases short, with 19 bases between. The CDR3 reads CATSKRQPGYGEQFF. The CDR3 DNA is TGTGCCACCAGCAAGAGACAACCAGGTTACGGTGAGCAGTTCTTC.

This clonotype has a single count. At one boundary the junction diverges from the germline segment, which might be a read error. The CDR3 protein is CSARGDGKLNQPQHF. CDR3 coding DNA: TGCAGTGCTAGGGGTGACGGTAAACTCAATCAGCCCCAGCATTTC. The chain combines TRBV20-1 with TRBJ1-5, with D unclear. Germline-derived CDR1 and CDR2 are DFQATT and SNEGSKA (reference sequence). The length of the CDR3 is 15 residues.

The CDR3 protein is CACNPGPGTEAFF. The CDR3 DNA is TGTGCCTGCAATCCGGGGCCGGGTACTGAAGCTTTCTTT. This rearrangement joins TRBV5-5 to TRBJ1-1, with a tentative D call TRBD1 (5 bases). This CDR3 spans 13 amino acids. The ends were cut back, 10 bases at V and 5 bases at J, with 18 bases in the middle. In germline, CDR1 is SGHKS, CDR2 YYEKEE (reference sequence).

This clonotype was detected a few times. The rearrangement links TRBV20-1 to TRBJ2-3; 15 bases line up with TRBD2. Trimming removed 6 bases from V and 2 bases from J; junction bases left unmatched: 12. This CDR3 is built from 18 residues. Germline V gene sequence: CDR1 DFQATT, CDR2 SNEGSKA (reference sequence). The DNA of the CDR3 is TGCAGTGCCAAAGACCCGGGACTAGCGGGAGGTTACACAGATACGCAGTATTTT. It codes for CSAKDPGLAGGYTDTQYF.

This clonotype has at least ten counts. V usage is TRBV5-8 and J usage is TRBJ1-1; a weak D match, TRBD1 (5 bases). This CDR3 has 15 residues. Between the trimmed V and J ends, which lost 3 bases and 3 bases, there was a span of 15 bases. Germline CDR1 and CDR2: SGHTS and YDEGEE. CDR3 region: CASSSGGRDYTEAFF. CDR3 DNA: TGTGCCAGCAGCTCGGGCGGCAGGGACTACACTGAAGCTTTCTTT.

In this sample, this clonotype turned up many times. V and J are TRBV7-2 and TRBJ2-5, with 11 bases aligning to TRBD1. Looked up from germline, CDR1 is SGHTA and CDR2 is FQGNSA. Trimming removed 1 base from V and 5 bases from J; junction bases left unmatched: 9. This CDR3 region has 17 residues. The CDR3 sequence is CASSLEGTGGSWETQYF. The CDR3 region has the DNA TGTGCCAGCAGCTTAGAGGGGACAGGGGGTTCTTGGGAGACCCAGTACTTC.

This sequence joins TRBV6-1 and TRBJ2-7; no clear D. CDR1 MNHNS and CDR2 SASEGT come from the germline V gene. The CDR3 loop spans 14 amino acids. V shed 3 bases and J shed 3 bases, with 12 bases lying between them. CDR3 in amino acids: CASSDPFRGYEQYF. The CDR3 DNA reads as TGTGCCAGCAGTGACCCTTTTAGAGGCTACGAGCAGTACTTC.

This clonotype was counted a few times. The chain combines TRBV3-1 with TRBJ2-7; 11 bases match TRBD2. The J segment lost 3 bases and the V segment lost 2 bases, leaving 6 bases of the junction unmatched. The CDR3 sequence is 16 residues long. The germline CDR1 and CDR2 sequences are LGHDT and YNNKEL (reference sequence). The CDR3 DNA follows: TGTGCCAGCAGCCAACCACGACTAGCGGGGAGCTACGAGCAGTACTTC. It is translated as CASSQPRLAGSYEQYF.

For the CDR3, the DNA is TGTGCCAGCAGATCCTGGACAGGGGAAGTTGACGAGCAGTACTTC. Amino acids: CASRSWTGEVDEQYF. The chain employs TRBV6-5 and TRBJ2-7, with 9 nucleotides matching TRBD1. The CDR3 has 15 amino acids. The trim removed 6 bases at V and 5 bases at J, leaving 11 bases unmatched. CDR1 and CDR2 (germline): MNHEY, SVGAGI.

This clonotype was counted at least ten times. This rearrangement joins TRBV19 to TRBJ1-5; perhaps TRBD1 as D (6 bases). From germline, CDR1 is LNHDA and CDR2 SQIVND (reference sequence). CDR3 size: 14 residues. Trimming took 1 base from V and 6 from J, leaving 10 bases between them. CDR3 protein: CASSIVQGGQPQHF. CDR3 nucleotides: TGTGCCAGTAGTATAGTACAGGGTGGTCAGCCCCAGCATTTT.

This chain links TRBV6-1 with TRBJ1-1; no clear D gene. Looked up from germline, CDR1 is MNHNS and CDR2 is SASEGT. The CDR3 spans 13 residues. Trimming left V 6 bases short and J 3 bases short, with 11 bases between. The CDR3 sequence: CASRGRFDTEAFF. The CDR3 DNA follows: TGTGCCAGCAGGGGCAGGTTCGACACTGAAGCTTTCTTT.

This rearrangement joins TRBV20-1 to TRBJ1-4; 7 bases map to TRBD1. This CDR3 region has 14 residues. V lost 3 bases, J lost 6 bases, and 7 bases stayed unmatched. CDR1 is DFQATT, CDR2 SNEGSKA, per germline (reference sequence). The CDR3 DNA is TGCAGTGCTAGTCGACAGGGAGGGGATGAAAAACTGTTTTTT. Translating gives CSASRQGGDEKLFF.

This clonotype showed up just a few times. The V gene is TRBV24-1, the J gene TRBJ2-5; D is possibly TRBD1 (5 bases). V lost 2 bases and J lost 5, with 5 bases in between. Germline values: CDR1 KGHDR, CDR2 SFDVKD. CDR3 size: 12 residues. The CDR3 coding sequence is TGTGCCACCAGTGATTGGGGCGAGACCCAGTACTTC. Amino acids: CATSDWGETQYF.

The table lists this clonotype with many counts. The rearrangement links TRBV4-3 to TRBJ1-6; D gene ambiguous. The germline V and J ends were trimmed by 1 base and 9 bases, with 10 bases remaining between them. Germline values: CDR1 LGHNA, CDR2 YSLEER. The CDR3 contains 14 residues. The CDR3 nucleotides are TGCGCCAGCAGCCAAGGACGGGGAAGTTCACCCCTCCACTTT. As protein: CASSQGRGSSPLHF.

This clonotype has more than one count but fewer than ten. The chain's CDR3 is CASSFARGYGYTF. The CDR3 DNA follows: TGTGCCAGCAGCTTTGCCAGGGGCTATGGCTACACCTTC. The V and J genes are TRBV7-9 and TRBJ1-2; D may be TRBD1 (6 bases). The germline V and J ends were trimmed by 3 bases and 4 bases, with 9 bases remaining between them. This CDR3 is built from 13 residues. Germline V CDR1 and CDR2: SEHNR, FQNEAQ (reference sequence).

CDR3 coding DNA: TGTGCCAGCAGCCCGTCGACAGGGGGTTGGGAGACCCAGTACTTC. It translates to CASSPSTGGWETQYF. The V call is TRBV7-3, the J call TRBJ2-5; TRBD1 matches at 9 bases. CDR3 length: 15 amino acids. Per the germline V gene, CDR1 is SGHTA and CDR2 is FQGTGA. V was clipped by 5 bases and J by 5 bases; unmatched bases: 9.